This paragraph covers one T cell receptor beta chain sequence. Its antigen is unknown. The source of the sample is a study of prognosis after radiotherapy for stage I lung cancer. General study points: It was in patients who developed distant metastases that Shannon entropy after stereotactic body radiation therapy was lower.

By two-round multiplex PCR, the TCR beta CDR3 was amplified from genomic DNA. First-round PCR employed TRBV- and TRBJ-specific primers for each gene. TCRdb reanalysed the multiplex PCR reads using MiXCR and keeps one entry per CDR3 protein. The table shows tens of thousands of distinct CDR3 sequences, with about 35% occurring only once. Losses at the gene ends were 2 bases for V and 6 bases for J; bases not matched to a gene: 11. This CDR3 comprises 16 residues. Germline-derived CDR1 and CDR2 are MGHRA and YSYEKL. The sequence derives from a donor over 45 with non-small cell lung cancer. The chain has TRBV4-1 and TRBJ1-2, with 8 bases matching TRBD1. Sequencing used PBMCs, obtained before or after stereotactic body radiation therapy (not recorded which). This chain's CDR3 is CASSQYDRGRGDGYTF. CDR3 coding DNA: TGCGCCAGCAGCCAATACGACAGGGGTAGAGGGGATGGCTACACCTTC.